The clone carrying this TCR beta chain was recorded only once. Its target is not known. Isolation of CD4+ T cells took place after approximately 10 days of culture. This individual tested PCR-positive for SARS-CoV-2 infection between March and December 2020. Each participant received a vaccine that was either BNT162b2 or mRNA-1273, given as two doses. The data originate from a study of vaccination effects on CD4 cells after COVID-19. On the study more broadly: Expansion of antigen-specific CD4+ T cells with viral peptide pools was carried out by the ViraFEST assay before sequencing. The median interval between the second dose and post-vaccine sampling was 72 days. Study-wide findings and caveats: New vaccine-induced clones were the main type among post-vaccine spike-reactive clones in convalescents. At late timepoints after vaccination, vaccine- and infection-induced clones shrank markedly.

This CDR3 comprises 13 residues. In germline, CDR1 is SGHNT, CDR2 YENEEA. V gave up 1 base and J gave up 4 bases, with 8 bases separating them. Only in-frame clones appear in the TCRdb table, and some are missing; sequencing was by immunoSEQ multiplex PCR. The sample yields about 44,000 clones, approximately 82% seen once. The sample here was CD4+ T cells from PBMCs cultured without peptide, taken after COVID-19 vaccination. V is TRBV11-3 and J is TRBJ2-7, with D tentatively TRBD2 (5 bases). This receptor was taken from a human donor who had a prior SARS-CoV-2 infection. The CDR3 region has the DNA TGTGCCAGCAGCTTAGGGTCGGGGTACGAGCAGTACTTC. Translated: CASSLGSGYEQYF.